The T cell receptor beta chain described here comes from a study of tumor and adjacent non-tumor tissue in lung cancer. The wider study: Histology: about a dozen adenocarcinoma, a couple of squamous cell carcinoma, 1 small cell lung cancer. Patients were aged roughly 31 to 76, 10 men and 4 to 6 women, stage I to III.

Findings of the study overall: In normal lung, the top 100 clones were significantly more dominant than in tumor. Patients with more diverse tumor TCRs had worse survival.

In germline, CDR1 is SQVTM, CDR2 ANQGSEA. The CDR3 has 13 residues. Details on this clonotype: Its antigen is currently unknown. This may stem from a read error, because a much larger clone lies one nucleotide away.

No cell sorting was done before RNA was extracted from the tissue. TCRbeta libraries were built with three rounds of nested PCR, modified from ARM-PCR. One entry per CDR3 protein results from TCRdb running MiXCR on the multiplex PCR reads. The sample lists 200,000 to 250,000 distinct CDR3 sequences; 71% were seen once. The sequenced material came from lung tumor tissue. The rearrangement links TRBV29-1 to TRBJ2-2; either TRBD1 or TRBD2 may fit D (6 bases each). This sequence originates from a man aged 55 to 70 with non-small cell lung cancer. The CDR3 loop is CSAGRRDTGELLF. CDR3 in DNA: TGCAGCGCCGGTCGGCGGGACACCGGGGAGCTGTTGTTT.